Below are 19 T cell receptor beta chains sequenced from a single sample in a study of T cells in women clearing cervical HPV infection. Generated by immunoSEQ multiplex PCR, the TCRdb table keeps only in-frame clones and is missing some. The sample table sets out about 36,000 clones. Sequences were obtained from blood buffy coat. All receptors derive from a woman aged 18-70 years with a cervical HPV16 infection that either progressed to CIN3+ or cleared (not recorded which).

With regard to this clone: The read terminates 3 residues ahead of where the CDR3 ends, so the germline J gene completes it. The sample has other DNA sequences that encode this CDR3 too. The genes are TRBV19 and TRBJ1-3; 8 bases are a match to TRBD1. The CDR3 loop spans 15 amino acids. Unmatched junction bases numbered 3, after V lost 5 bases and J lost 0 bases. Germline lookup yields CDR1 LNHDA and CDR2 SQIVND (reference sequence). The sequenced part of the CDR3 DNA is TGTGCCAGTAGTGGCGGGACAGGCTCTGGAAACACC. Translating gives CASSGGTGSGNT. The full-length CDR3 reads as CASSGGTGSGNTIYF.

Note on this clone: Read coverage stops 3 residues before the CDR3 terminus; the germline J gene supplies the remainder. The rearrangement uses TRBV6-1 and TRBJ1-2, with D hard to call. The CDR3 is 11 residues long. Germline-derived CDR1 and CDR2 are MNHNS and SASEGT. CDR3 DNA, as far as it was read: TGTGCCAGCAGTGCGCGCTACGAC. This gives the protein CASSARYD. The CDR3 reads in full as CASSARYDYTF.

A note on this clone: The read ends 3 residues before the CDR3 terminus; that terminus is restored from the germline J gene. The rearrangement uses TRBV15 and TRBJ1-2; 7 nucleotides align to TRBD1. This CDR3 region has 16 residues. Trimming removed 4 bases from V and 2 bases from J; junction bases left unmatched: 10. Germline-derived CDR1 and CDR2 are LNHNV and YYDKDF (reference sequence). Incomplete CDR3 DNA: TGTGCCACCAGCACCCCCCTCGGACAGGCGAACTATGGC. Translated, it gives CATSTPLGQANYG. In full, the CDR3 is CATSTPLGQANYGYTF.

The CDR3 DNA, read in part, is TGTGCCAGTAGTGAGATAGCGGGGGGGAACACAGATACG. Translated, it gives CASSEIAGGNTDT. The full CDR3 is CASSEIAGGNTDTQYF. The V and J genes are TRBV19 and TRBJ2-3; TRBD2 matches 11 bases. The sequenced fragment ends 3 residues before the CDR3 boundary, so the rest is inferred from the germline J gene. The CDR3 covers 16 residues. Germline V gene lookup returns CDR1 LNHDA and CDR2 SQIVND (reference sequence). With V trimmed by 5 bases and J by 2 bases, 6 bases remained unmatched.

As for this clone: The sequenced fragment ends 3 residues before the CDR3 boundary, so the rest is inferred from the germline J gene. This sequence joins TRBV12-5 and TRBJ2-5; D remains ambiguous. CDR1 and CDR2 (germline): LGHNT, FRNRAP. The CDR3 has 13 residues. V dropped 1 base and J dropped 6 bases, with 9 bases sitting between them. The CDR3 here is CASGLAPAKTQYF. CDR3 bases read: TGTGCTAGTGGTTTGGCCCCCGCTAAGACC.

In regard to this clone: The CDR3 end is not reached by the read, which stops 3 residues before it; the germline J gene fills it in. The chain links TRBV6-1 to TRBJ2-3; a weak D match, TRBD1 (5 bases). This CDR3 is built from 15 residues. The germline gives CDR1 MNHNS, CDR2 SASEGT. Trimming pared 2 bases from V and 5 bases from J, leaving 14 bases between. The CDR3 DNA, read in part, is TGTGCCAGCAGTGAATGGGTAGGGGTAGTAGATACG. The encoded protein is CASSEWVGVVDT. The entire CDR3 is CASSEWVGVVDTQYF.

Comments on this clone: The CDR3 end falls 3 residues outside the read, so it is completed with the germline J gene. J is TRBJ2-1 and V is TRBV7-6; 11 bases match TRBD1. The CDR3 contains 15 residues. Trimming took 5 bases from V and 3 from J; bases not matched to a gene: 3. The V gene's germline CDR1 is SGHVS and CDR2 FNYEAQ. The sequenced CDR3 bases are TGTGCCAGCAGCAAGGGACAGGGGGACTACAATGAG. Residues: CASSKGQGDYNE. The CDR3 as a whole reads CASSKGQGDYNEQFF. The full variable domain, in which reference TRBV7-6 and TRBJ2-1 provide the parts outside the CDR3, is GAGVSQSPRYKVTKRGQDVALRCDPISGHVSLYWYRQALGQGPEFLTYFNYEAQQDKSGLPNDRFSAERPEGSISTLTIQRTEQRDSAMYRCASSKGQGDYNEQFFGPGTRLTVL.

CDR3 region: CASSIVGTGNYGYTF. Incomplete CDR3 DNA: TGTGCCAGTAGTATAGTCGGGACAGGGAACTATGGC. The rearrangement links TRBV19 to TRBJ1-2, with 9 bases lining up with TRBD1. The read falls 3 residues short of the CDR3 end, and the missing part is taken from the germline J gene. CDR3 length: 15 amino acids. CDR1 is LNHDA and CDR2 is SQIVND in the germline V gene (reference sequence). Unmatched junction bases numbered 2, after V lost 1 base and J lost 2 bases.

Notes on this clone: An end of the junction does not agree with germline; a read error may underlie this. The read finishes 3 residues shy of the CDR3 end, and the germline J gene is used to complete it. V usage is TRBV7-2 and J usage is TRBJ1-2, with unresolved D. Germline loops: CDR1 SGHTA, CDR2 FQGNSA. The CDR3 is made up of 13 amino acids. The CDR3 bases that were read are TGTGCCAGCAGCTTGAGGATGAACTATGGT. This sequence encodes CASSLRMNYG. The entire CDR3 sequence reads CASSLRMNYGYTF.

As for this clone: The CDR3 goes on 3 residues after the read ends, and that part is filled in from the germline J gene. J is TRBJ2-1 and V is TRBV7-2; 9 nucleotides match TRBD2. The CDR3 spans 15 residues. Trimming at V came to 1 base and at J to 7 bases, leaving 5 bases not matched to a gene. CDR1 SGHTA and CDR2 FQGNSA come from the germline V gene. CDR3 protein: CASSLVAGAGNEQFF. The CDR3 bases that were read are TGTGCCAGCAGCTTAGTAGCGGGGGCGGGAAATGAG. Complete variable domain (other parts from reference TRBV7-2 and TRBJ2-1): GAGVSQSPSNKVTEKGKDVELRCDPISGHTALYWYRQSLGQGLEFLIYFQGNSAPDKSGLPSDRFSAERTGGSVSTLTIQRTQQEDSAVYLCASSLVAGAGNEQFFGPGTRLTVL.

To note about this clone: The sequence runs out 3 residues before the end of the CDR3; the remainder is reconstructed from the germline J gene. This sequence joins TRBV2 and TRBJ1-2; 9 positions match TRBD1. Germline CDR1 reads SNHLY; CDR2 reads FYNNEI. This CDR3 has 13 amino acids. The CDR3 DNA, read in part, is TGTGCCAGCTCGACAGGGGGGGGCTACGAC. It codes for CASSTGGGYD. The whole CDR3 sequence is CASSTGGGYDYTF.

The DNA read from the CDR3 is TGTGCCAGCAGTGTGGCTAGCGGGGGGGACGAG. Translating gives CASSVASGGDE. The full CDR3 protein reads CASSVASGGDEQYF. J is TRBJ2-7 and V is TRBV6-1; 12 nucleotides align to TRBD2. The sequenced fragment ends 3 residues before the CDR3 boundary, so the rest is inferred from the germline J gene. Looked up from germline, CDR1 is MNHNS and CDR2 is SASEGT. V shed 4 bases, J shed 5 bases, and the junction held 3 bases outside the gene matches. This CDR3 has 14 residues.

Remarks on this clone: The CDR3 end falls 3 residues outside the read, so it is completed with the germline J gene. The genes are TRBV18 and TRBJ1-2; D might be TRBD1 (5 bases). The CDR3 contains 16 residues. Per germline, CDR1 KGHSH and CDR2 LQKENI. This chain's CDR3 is CASSPVLGQGAQDYTF. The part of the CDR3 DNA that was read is TGTGCCAGCTCACCAGTGCTTGGGCAAGGGGCGCAGGAC.

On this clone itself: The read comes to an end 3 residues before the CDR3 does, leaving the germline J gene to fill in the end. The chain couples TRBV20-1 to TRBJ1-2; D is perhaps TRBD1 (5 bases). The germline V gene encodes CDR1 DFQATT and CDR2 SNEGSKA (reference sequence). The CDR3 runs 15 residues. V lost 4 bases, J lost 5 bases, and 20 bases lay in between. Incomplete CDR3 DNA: TGCAGTGCTATAAGTTCCCTGCGACAGTCATATGGC. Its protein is CSAISSLRQSYG. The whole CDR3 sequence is CSAISSLRQSYGYTF.

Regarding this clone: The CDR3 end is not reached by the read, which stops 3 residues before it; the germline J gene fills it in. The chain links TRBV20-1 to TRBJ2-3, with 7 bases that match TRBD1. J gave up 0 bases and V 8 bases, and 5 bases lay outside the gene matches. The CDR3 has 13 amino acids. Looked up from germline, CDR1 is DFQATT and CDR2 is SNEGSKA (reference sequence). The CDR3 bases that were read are TGCAGTCTTAGGGGGCCTAGCACAGATACG. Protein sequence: CSLRGPSTDT. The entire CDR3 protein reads CSLRGPSTDTQYF.

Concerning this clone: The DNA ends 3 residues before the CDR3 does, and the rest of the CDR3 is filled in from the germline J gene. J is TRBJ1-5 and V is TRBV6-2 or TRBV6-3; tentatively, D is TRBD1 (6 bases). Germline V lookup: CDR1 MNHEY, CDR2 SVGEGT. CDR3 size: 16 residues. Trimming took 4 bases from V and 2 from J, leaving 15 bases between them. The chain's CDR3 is CASSSGQGLGNQPQHF. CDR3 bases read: TGTGCCAGCAGTTCCGGGCAGGGGTTGGGCAATCAGCCC.

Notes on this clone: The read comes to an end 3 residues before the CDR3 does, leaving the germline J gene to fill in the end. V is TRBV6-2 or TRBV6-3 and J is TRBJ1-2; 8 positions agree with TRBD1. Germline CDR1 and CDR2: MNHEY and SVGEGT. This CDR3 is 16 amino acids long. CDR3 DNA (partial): TGTGCCAGCAGTGACCGGGACAGGAGGATACTCTACGAC. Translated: CASSDRDRRILYD. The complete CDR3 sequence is CASSDRDRRILYDYTF.

CDR3 loop: CASSLGQGRSPLHF. Incomplete CDR3 DNA: TGCGCCAGCAGCTTGGGACAGGGTCGATCACCC. The V and J genes are TRBV5-1 and TRBJ1-6; 7 nucleotides align to TRBD1. The read terminates 3 residues ahead of where the CDR3 ends, so the germline J gene completes it. The CDR3 covers 14 residues. Germline CDR1 SGHRS, CDR2 YFSETQ. Germline trimming cut 0 bases from V and 10 bases from J; bases unmatched to any gene: 4.

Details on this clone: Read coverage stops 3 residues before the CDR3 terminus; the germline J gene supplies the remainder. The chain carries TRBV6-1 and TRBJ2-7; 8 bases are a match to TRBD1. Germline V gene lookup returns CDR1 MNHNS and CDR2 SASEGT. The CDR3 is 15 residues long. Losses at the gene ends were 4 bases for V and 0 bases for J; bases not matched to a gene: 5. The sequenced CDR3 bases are TGTGCCAGCAGTGGGGGACAGGCCTACTCCTACGAG. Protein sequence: CASSGGQAYSYE. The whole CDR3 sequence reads CASSGGQAYSYEQYF.